The clone carrying this T cell receptor (beta chain) was detected only a few times. This record belongs to a study of cytomegalovirus exposure and HLA in healthy donors. The germline V gene encodes CDR1 SGHRS and CDR2 YFSETQ. Trimming took 3 bases from V and 6 from J, leaving 18 bases between them. This CDR3 comprises 15 residues. Primers: 60 Vbeta forward and 13 Jbeta reverse. The protocol was immunoSEQ multiplex PCR, while the TCRdb copy is restricted to in-frame clones and leaves out a portion. Of fewer than 250,000 clones listed, nearly 80% are singletons. Sequenced sample: PBMCs. V and J are TRBV5-1 and TRBJ1-1, with D perhaps matching TRBD1 (6 bases). The source is a male donor in good health and CMV-seronegative. The CDR3 loop reads CASSSTVTGSPEAFF. The CDR3, as DNA: TGCGCCAGCAGCTCTACTGTTACAGGGAGTCCTGAAGCTTTCTTT.